This T cell receptor beta chain originates from a study of CD8+CD57+ T cells in acquired aplastic anemia. About the study: CD4+ and CD8+ cells, once sorted, gave DNA averaging roughly 3.2 ug.

Profiling of TCR beta VDJ combinations and CDR3 sequences used genomic DNA as template. TCRdb itself ran the reads through MiXCR, one entry per CDR3 protein. This table has under 350,000 distinct CDR3 sequences, around three fifths appearing once. Those patients picked for sequencing had displayed CD8+CD57+ cell expansion on flow cytometry. Severe acquired aplastic anemia was the diagnosis recorded for all patients. CDR1 and CDR2 (germline): SGHTA, FQGTGA. The V and J ends lost 5 bases and 0 bases respectively, with 8 bases between them. CDR3 size: 14 residues. The study, taken as a whole, reports: Levels of CD8+ Simpson's diversity were not significantly distinct in patients versus controls. Roughly 30 CD8+ CDR3 sequences occurred in both the patients and the controls.

About this clonotype: Its matching antigen is unknown.

This sequence originates from a human donor with aplastic anemia. This chain joins TRBV7-3 and TRBJ1-3; TRBD1 is a possible D gene (5 bases). The sequencing input was sorted CD4+, CD8+, or CD8+CD57+ T cells (not recorded which) from PBMCs. CDR3 in DNA: TGTGCCAGCAGCCTGACAGTCTCTGGAAACACCATATATTTT. This codes for CASSLTVSGNTIYF.